Listed below are T cell receptor beta chains from one sample, sequenced in a study of control samples from healthy donors and cancer patients. Sequenced by immunoSEQ multiplex PCR; TCRdb stores in-frame clones only, minus some. The sample yields 120,000 or so clones, approximately 90% seen once. Sample: blood. These receptors were taken from a man aged 18 to 29 in good health. The CDR3 runs from the conserved cysteine through the conserved F or W. A D gene is named only where the DNA matches it firmly. Size values are once, few and many counts, or a class for expanded clones, and some rows have none.

j_call clone_size d_call v_call cdr3_nt cdr3_aa
TRBJ2-3 once TRBD1 TRBV5-1 TGCGCCAGCAGCCCGAGGGGGCCAGATACGCAGTATTTT CASSPRGPDTQYF
TRBJ1-2 - - TRBV27 TGTGCCAGCAGTTTCCAGGGTAGGGAATATGGCTACACCTTC CASSFQGREYGYTF
TRBJ1-4 - - TRBV9 TGTGCCAGCAGCGTAGCTCCCGAAACTAATGAAAAACTGTTTTTT CASSVAPETNEKLFF
TRBJ2-7 - TRBD2 TRBV6-1 TGTGCCAGCAGTGAATCACTAGCGGTCTCCTACGAGCAGTACTTC CASSESLAVSYEQYF
TRBJ2-7 - TRBD1 TRBV4-1 TGCGCCAGCAGCCCTCGACAGGGTCAGAACTACGAGCAGTACTTC CASSPRQGQNYEQYF
TRBJ2-1 - - TRBV27 TGTGCCAGCAGTTTTAGCGGCCTCAATGAGCAGTTCTTC CASSFSGLNEQFF
TRBJ1-1 - TRBD1 TRBV6-6 TGTGCCAGCAGACCGGGACAGAACATCCTGGAAGCTTTCTTT CASRPGQNILEAFF
TRBJ1-4 - TRBD1 TRBV19 TGTGCCAGTAGGAGGGACAGCCTAAATGAAAAACTGTTTTTT CASRRDSLNEKLFF
TRBJ2-5 once - TRBV27 TGTGCCAGCGGCCGTAGCGGACACCAAGAGACCCAGTACTTC CASGRSGHQETQYF
TRBJ2-5 once - TRBV4-3 TGCGCCAGCAGCCAAGATTTAGGAGGGCAAGAGACCCAGTACTTC CASSQDLGGQETQYF
TRBJ2-3 - - TRBV4-3 TGCGCCAGCAGCCAAGAGTTGGGTACGCAGTATTTT CASSQELGTQYF
TRBJ2-2 - - TRBV19 TGTGCCAGTAGTATAGATATGGTCGAGGGAGCGAACACCGGGGAGCTGTTTTTT CASSIDMVEGANTGELFF
TRBJ1-3 - - TRBV28 TGTGCCAGTGCCACAGGGAAAGGAAACACCATATATTTT CASATGKGNTIYF
TRBJ1-5 - - TRBV28 TGTGCCAGCAGTGGACGGAGTACAAATCAGCCCCAGCATTTT CASSGRSTNQPQHF
TRBJ1-5 - - TRBV19 TGTGCCAGTACCCCGACCGAGAATAGCAATCAGCCCCAGCATTTT CASTPTENSNQPQHF
TRBJ2-5 - - TRBV4-1 TGCGCCAGCAGCCAGACTGGGGAGACCCAGTACTTC CASSQTGETQYF
TRBJ1-3 few - TRBV5-6 TGTGCCAGCAGCCACTCTGGAAACACCATATATTTT CASSHSGNTIYF
TRBJ2-3 - - TRBV11-3 TGTGCCAGCAGCCCAAAAGGGGGGGATAGGGCAGATACGCAGTATTTT CASSPKGGDRADTQYF
TRBJ1-3 - - TRBV9 TGTGCCAGCAGCTTTACTGGAAACACCATATATTTT CASSFTGNTIYF
TRBJ1-6 - TRBD1 TRBV30 TGTGCCTCGAGTTTGGGACAGGGGGTGACACCCCTCCACTTT CASSLGQGVTPLHF
TRBJ1-3 once - TRBV3-1/TRBV3-2 TGTGCCAGCAGCCAAGACATCAACTCTGGAAACACCATATATTTT CASSQDINSGNTIYF
TRBJ1-5 few - TRBV7-3 TGTGCCAGCACGGAGGATAGCAATCAGCCCCAGCATTTT CASTEDSNQPQHF
TRBJ2-1 - TRBD2 TRBV10-3 TGTGCCATCAGTGATGGGATAGGGACTAGAGATGAGCAGTTCTTC CAISDGIGTRDEQFF
TRBJ2-1 - TRBD2 TRBV29-1 TGCAGCGCACATCTAGCGGAGTACAATGAGCAGTTCTTC CSAHLAEYNEQFF
TRBJ2-1 - TRBD2 TRBV2 TGTGCCGGGGTTATAGCGGGGGAGGGGAATGAGCAGTTCTTC CAGVIAGEGNEQFF
TRBJ2-5 - - TRBV12-3/TRBV12-4 TGTGCCAGCAGTTTAGGGCGCCAAGAGACCCAGTACTTC CASSLGRQETQYF
TRBJ1-6 - - TRBV10-2 TGCGCCAGCAGTATGGGGGGCTCATATAATTCACCCCTCCACTTT CASSMGGSYNSPLHF
TRBJ2-4 - TRBD2 TRBV9 TGTGCCAGCAGCCCTAGCGGGGGGGTGAATGCCAAAAACATTCAGTACTTC CASSPSGGVNAKNIQYF
TRBJ1-1 - TRBD1 TRBV30 TGTGCCTGGAAACAGGGGGGGAATTCTGAAGCTTTCTTT CAWKQGGNSEAFF
TRBJ2-1 - - TRBV15 TGTGCCACCAGCATTTGGGGCCCTGCTATTTCGCAGTTCTTC CATSIWGPAISQFF
TRBJ1-3 - TRBD1 TRBV13 TGTGCCAGCAGCCGCGACAGGGTCGGAAACACCATATATTTT CASSRDRVGNTIYF
TRBJ2-3 - - TRBV9 TGTGCCAGCAGCGTAGGGATGGCAGATACGCAGTATTTT CASSVGMADTQYF
TRBJ1-1 few - TRBV14 TGTGCCAGCAGCCAAGAAGACCGGAGGACTGAAGCTTTCTTT CASSQEDRRTEAFF
TRBJ2-2 - - TRBV30 TGTGCCTGGAGTGGTAACACCGGGGAGCTGTTTTTT CAWSGNTGELFF
TRBJ2-7 - - TRBV24-1 TGTGCCACCAGTGATTCAGATTACGAGCAGTACTTC CATSDSDYEQYF
TRBJ2-2 - TRBD2 TRBV9 TGTGCCAGCAGCGTAATATCCCTAGCGGGAGGAACCGGGGAGCTGTTTTTT CASSVISLAGGTGELFF
TRBJ2-7 - - TRBV7-2 TGTGCCAGCAGCTTACGGCGGGACAGAACCTACGAGCAGTACTTC CASSLRRDRTYEQYF
TRBJ1-4 - - TRBV29-1 TGCAGCGTTTCTCCTGTGAAGGGTGAAAAACTGTTTTTT CSVSPVKGEKLFF
TRBJ1-2 - TRBD1 TRBV6-5 TGTGCCAGCAGCCCGGGACAGTCAAACTATGGCTACACCTTC CASSPGQSNYGYTF
TRBJ2-5 - - TRBV7-2 TGTGCCAGCAGCTTCCCCCGGGCAGGCCAAGAGACCCAGTACTTC CASSFPRAGQETQYF
TRBJ2-1 - - TRBV7-9 TGTGCCAGCAGCTTAGATGGCAATGAGCAGTTCTTC CASSLDGNEQFF
TRBJ2-1 - - TRBV7-9 TGTGCCAGCAGCTTAATGCAGAATGAGCAGTTCTTC CASSLMQNEQFF
TRBJ1-3 once - TRBV10-3 TGTGCCATCAGTGCCCCTGGTGGGGCAGGAAACACCATATATTTT CAISAPGGAGNTIYF
TRBJ1-1 - - TRBV27 TGTGCCAGCAGCTCCATGGGCCCGAACACTGAAGCTTTCTTT CASSSMGPNTEAFF
TRBJ1-5 - TRBD1 TRBV6-5 TGTGCCAGCAACAGGGGGCCCGGGCAGCCCCAGCATTTT CASNRGPGQPQHF
TRBJ2-1 - - TRBV5-1 TGCGCCAGCAGCCTAACTAGTTTCGCCTACAATGAGCAGTTCTTC CASSLTSFAYNEQFF
TRBJ1-4 - TRBD1 TRBV10-3 TGTGCCATCAGCGGGACAGCCGATGAAAAACTGTTTTTT CAISGTADEKLFF
TRBJ1-4 - - TRBV11-3 TGTGCCAGCAGCTTAACCTCTACGACAGGCCCAAGAGACGGTTATGAAAAACTGTTTTTT CASSLTSTTGPRDGYEKLFF
TRBJ2-5 - TRBD1 TRBV6-2/TRBV6-3 TGTGCCAGCAGCCCCCACCGACAGGGGGCACAAGAGACCCAGTACTTC CASSPHRQGAQETQYF
TRBJ1-6 - - TRBV11-1 TGTGCCAGCAGCTTACTTAGTTCACCCCTCCACTTT CASSLLSSPLHF
TRBJ1-1 - - TRBV3-1/TRBV3-2 TGTGCCAGCAGCCAAGAGGGAAAGGGGAACACTGAAGCTTTCTTT CASSQEGKGNTEAFF
TRBJ1-1 - TRBD1 TRBV29-1 TGCAGCGCCCTACGACAGGGTTTGGCTTTCTTT CSALRQGLAFF
TRBJ2-2 - - TRBV5-1 TGCGCCAGCAGCGCCGGGACTCTGAACACCGGGGAGCTGTTTTTT CASSAGTLNTGELFF
TRBJ1-2 - - TRBV5-6 TGTGCCAGCAGCTTGGGGGTCCCTTCGTATGGCTACACCTTC CASSLGVPSYGYTF
TRBJ2-2 once TRBD1 TRBV2 TGTGCCAGCAGTTCGGACAGGTCGACCGGGGAGCTGTTTTTT CASSSDRSTGELFF